This TCR beta chain was profiled in a study of beta chain features in type 1 diabetes. Whole-study findings and limits: Diminished insertions and augmented deletions at VDJ junctions characterized type 1 diabetes patients. Among patients with Type 1 diabetes, TCRB CDR3s were moderately but significantly shorter in every one of the four CD4+ subsets.

Trimming cost V 3 bases and J 4 bases; bases outside gene matches: 11. The CDR3 extends over 16 amino acids. Germline CDR1 and CDR2: SGHTA and FQGNSA. Expressed TCRB transcripts were sequenced because the isolated RNA had all been reverse transcribed beforehand. Libraries were prepared by immunoSEQ multiplex PCR; TCRdb keeps only in-frame clonotypes and omits some of them. The data contain approximately 270,000 clones, 13% to 15% of them singletons. Concerning this clone: Its antigen is unknown.

This receptor was identified in a man aged 25-45 years with type 1 diabetes. Sequencing used naive CD4+ T cells from blood. This chain connects TRBV7-2 to TRBJ2-7; 8 bases align to TRBD1. The CDR3 bases are TGTGCCAGCAGCTTCCCACCCGGACAGGGAGTATACGAGCAGTACTTC. It yields the protein CASSFPPGQGVYEQYF.